These 20 T cell receptor beta chains originate from one sample sequenced in a study of OX40 agonist ivuxolimab in advanced cancers. Assay used: immunoSEQ multiplex PCR; TCRdb lists only in-frame clones, some missing. In the table there are about 60,000 clones, around 90% of which are singletons. This specimen was CD4+ or CD8+ T cells sorted from blood, taken in a trial of the OX40 agonist ivuxolimab. These receptors all come from an adult with an advanced solid tumor such as melanoma, head and neck, liver or kidney cancer.

The chain carries TRBV27 and TRBJ2-1, with unresolved D. Germline V lookup: CDR1 MNHEY, CDR2 SMNVEV (reference sequence). This CDR3 is 16 amino acids long. V was shortened by 0 bases and J by 0 bases, with 9 bases between the two germline ends. CDR3 bases: TGTGCCAGCAGTTTATCGGCGAGGAGCTCCTACAATGAGCAGTTCTTC. Protein sequence: CASSLSARSSYNEQFF.

The chain couples TRBV4-2 to TRBJ2-1, with D unresolved. V dropped 4 bases and J dropped 3 bases, with 13 bases sitting between them. The CDR3 spans 15 residues. Germline CDR1 is LGHNA and CDR2 is YNFKEQ. The CDR3 loop is CASSLSLGLYNEQFF. In DNA form, the CDR3 reads TGTGCCAGCAGCCTCAGCCTTGGTCTCTACAATGAGCAGTTCTTC.

The DNA of the CDR3 is TGTGCCAGCTCACCGGCAGGGTCCCACGAGCAGTACGTC. Translation gives CASSPAGSHEQYV. V gene TRBV18 combines with J gene TRBJ2-7; tentative D call: TRBD1 (5 bases). Germline CDR1 is KGHSH and CDR2 is LQKENI. This CDR3 comprises 13 residues. Trimming stripped 3 bases from V and 5 bases from J, with 11 bases between.

The rearrangement uses TRBV6-1 and TRBJ2-1; no definite D call. CDR1 is MNHNS and CDR2 is SASEGT in the germline V gene. The CDR3 totals 13 residues. Trimming stripped 4 bases from V and 9 bases from J, with 13 bases between. The CDR3 nucleotides read TGTGCCAGCAGTGGATCGACCTGGGGTGAGCAGTTCTTC. This encodes CASSGSTWGEQFF.

The V call is TRBV5-5, the J call TRBJ1-6, with D perhaps matching TRBD1 (6 bases). The CDR3 loop spans 17 amino acids. V lost 4 bases and J 1 base, leaving 15 bases between the germline ends. CDR1 and CDR2 (germline): SGHKS, YYEKEE (reference sequence). The chain's CDR3 is CASSPTLGQSYNSPLHF. CDR3 nucleotide sequence: TGTGCCAGCAGCCCGACCCTTGGACAGTCCTATAATTCACCCCTCCACTTT.

By share, this clone counts as medium-sized. V is TRBV7-9 and J is TRBJ2-1, with a possible D match to TRBD2 (5 bases). Trimming cost V 6 bases and J 9 bases, with 9 bases left between them. CDR1 and CDR2 (germline): SEHNR, FQNEAQ (reference sequence). This CDR3 comprises 11 residues. CDR3 in amino acids: CASRRAGEQFF. The CDR3, as DNA: TGTGCCAGCAGGAGGGCAGGTGAGCAGTTCTTC.

A few counts support this clone. The V call is TRBV7-9, the J call TRBJ2-7; the match to TRBD1 covers 8 bases. Unmatched junction bases numbered 8, after V lost 5 bases and J lost 5 bases. The germline gives CDR1 SEHNR, CDR2 FQNEAQ (reference sequence). The length of the CDR3 is 14 residues. CDR3 DNA: TGTGCCAGCAGCATAGGGACAGGACGGGACGAGCAGTACGTC. It translates to CASSIGTGRDEQYV.

This CDR3 is CASSGGGLVVQYV. Here the CDR3 DNA reads TGTGCCAGCAGTGGCGGGGGACTAGTCGTGCAGTACGTC. The chain carries TRBV6-1 and TRBJ2-7, with TRBD2 identical over 8 bases. J lost 9 bases, V lost 4 bases, and 8 bases had no gene match. The CDR3 is made up of 13 amino acids. Germline V gives CDR1 MNHNS, CDR2 SASEGT.

This chain links TRBV15 with TRBJ2-1, with a tentative D call TRBD2 (7 bases). V was pared by 0 bases and J by 2 bases, with 20 bases between. The germline V gene encodes CDR1 LNHNV and CDR2 YYDKDF (reference sequence). This CDR3 contains 19 residues. CDR3 sequence (DNA): TGTGCCACCAGCAGAGATCGGGGGGCAGGCGGGGGCCCCTACAATGAGCAGTTCTTC. Protein: CATSRDRGAGGGPYNEQFF.

The chain links TRBV6-6 to TRBJ1-1; D unresolved. The CDR3 is 13 residues long. V lost 5 bases to trimming and J lost 1 base, with 8 bases between them. From germline, CDR1 is MNHNY and CDR2 SVGAGI (reference sequence). The CDR3 reads CASSPPTNTEAFF. The CDR3 DNA is TGTGCCAGCAGTCCTCCAACGAACACTGAAGCTTTCTTT.

The rearrangement joins TRBV27 to TRBJ1-1; no reliable D call. The CDR3 contains 13 residues. Germline loops: CDR1 MNHEY, CDR2 SMNVEV (reference sequence). The V end was cut by 5 bases, the J end by 0 bases, with 7 bases between. As DNA, the CDR3 is TGTGCCAGCAGTCCTGCCATGAACACTGAAGCTTTCTTT. Encoded protein: CASSPAMNTEAFF.

CDR3 DNA sequence: TGTGCCAGCAGTGAAGGACAGGGCAATTCACCCCTCCACTTT. It translates to CASSEGQGNSPLHF. The chain joins TRBV2 to TRBJ1-6, with 7 bases aligning to TRBD1. The junction had 1 base not matched to a gene; V was cut back by 1 base and J by 7 bases. From germline, CDR1 is SNHLY and CDR2 FYNNEI. The CDR3 totals 14 residues. Complete variable domain (other parts from reference TRBV2 and TRBJ1-6): EPEVTQTPSHQVTQMGQEVILRCVPISNHLYFYWYRQILGQKVEFLVSFYNNEISEKSEIFDDQFSVERPDGSNFTLKIRSTKLEDSAMYFCASSEGQGNSPLHFGNGTRLTVT.

The chain joins TRBV27 to TRBJ2-7; no firm D call. Between the trimmed V and J ends, which lost 0 bases and 2 bases, there was a span of 11 bases. This CDR3 is 15 amino acids long. Germline CDR1 reads MNHEY; CDR2 reads SMNVEV (reference sequence). This CDR3 reads CASSLSSATTYEQYF. As DNA, the CDR3 is TGTGCCAGCAGTTTATCAAGCGCTACGACCTACGAGCAGTACTTC.

CDR3 region: CASSQHLDRWSGQPQHF. CDR3 sequence (DNA): TGCGCCAGCAGCCAGCACCTCGACAGGTGGAGCGGCCAGCCCCAGCATTTT. The V and J genes are TRBV4-1 and TRBJ1-5, with D possibly TRBD1 on 6 matching bases. Trimming stripped 3 bases from V and 7 bases from J, with 22 bases between. CDR1 MGHRA and CDR2 YSYEKL come from the germline V gene. The CDR3 spans 17 residues.

V gene TRBV28 combines with J gene TRBJ2-3, with D unclear. The V and J ends lost 5 bases and 1 base respectively, with 13 bases between them. Germline-derived CDR1 and CDR2 are MDHEN and SYDVKM. The CDR3 totals 15 residues. CDR3 in amino acids: CASSPRFTGTDTQYF. CDR3 bases: TGTGCCAGCAGTCCTAGATTCACGGGCACAGATACGCAGTATTTT.

V gene TRBV4-2 combines with J gene TRBJ1-1; no definite D call. There are 15 residues in the CDR3. Trimming stripped 0 bases from V and 0 bases from J, with 8 bases between. Germline V CDR1 and CDR2: LGHNA, YNFKEQ. The CDR3 here is CASSQELRMNTEAFF. CDR3 DNA: TGTGCCAGCAGCCAAGAACTTCGGATGAACACTGAAGCTTTCTTT.

This clone was picked up one time. The J gene is TRBJ1-5, the V gene TRBV21-1; no check of the table's D call, TRBD1, against the DNA was made. TRBV21-1 is a pseudogene. This CDR3 has 16 amino acids. CDR3 sequence: CASNSGANGSNQPQHF. CDR3 DNA sequence: TGTGCCAGCAACTCAGGGGCGAATGGGAGCAATCAGCCCCAGCATTTT.

This chain uses TRBV19 with TRBJ1-1; 7 bases map to TRBD1. CDR1 and CDR2 from the germline V gene are LNHDA and SQIVND (reference sequence). The CDR3 extends over 15 amino acids. Trimming removed 3 bases from V and 7 bases from J; junction bases left unmatched: 11. CDR3 sequence: CASSINDRELVEAFF. The DNA of the CDR3 is TGTGCCAGTAGTATTAACGACAGGGAATTGGTTGAAGCTTTCTTT.

This chain connects TRBV5-5 to TRBJ2-7, with D perhaps TRBD1 or TRBD2 (5 bases each). This CDR3 comprises 12 residues. Trimming stripped 0 bases from V and 11 bases from J, with 12 bases between. The germline CDR1 and CDR2 sequences are SGHKS and YYEKEE (reference sequence). CDR3 coding DNA: TGTGCCAGCAGCTTGGGGGGACCTGAGGAGTACTTC. Its translation: CASSLGGPEEYF.

The J gene is TRBJ1-4, the V gene TRBV7-9, with D unclear. Trimming removed 4 bases from V and 6 bases from J, with 18 bases in between. The CDR3 totals 16 residues. Germline V gene data show CDR1 as SEHNR and CDR2 as FQNEAQ (reference sequence). CDR3 sequence: CASSSDSEPLDEKLFF. The CDR3 nucleotides read TGTGCCAGCAGCTCGGACTCGGAACCACTAGATGAAAAACTGTTTTTT.